Following are 10 T cell receptor beta chains from one sample sequenced in a study of T cell responses to AZD1222 COVID-19 vaccine. Measured with immunoSEQ multiplex PCR; TCRdb has only the in-frame clones, and not every one. Of 250,000 to 300,000 clones listed, around 93% are singletons. Specimen: peripheral blood, collected 28 days after the second AZD1222 dose. These receptors originate from an adult who received the AZD1222 COVID-19 vaccine.

The chain uses TRBV28 and TRBJ2-1; a possible D gene is TRBD2 (6 bases). There are 14 residues in the CDR3. Germline lookup yields CDR1 MDHEN and CDR2 SYDVKM. V gave up 6 bases and J gave up 4 bases, with 13 bases separating them. The CDR3 loop is CASRTPGTYNEQFF. The CDR3 region has the DNA TGTGCCAGCAGGACCCCCGGGACTTACAATGAGCAGTTCTTC.

The rearrangement uses TRBV3-1 (or the pseudogene TRBV3-2) and TRBJ2-5, with D possibly matching TRBD2 (6 bases). There are 13 residues in the CDR3. V was pared by 4 bases and J by 4 bases, with 10 bases between. Germline V gene lookup returns CDR1 LGHDT and CDR2 YNNKEL (reference sequence). CDR3 in amino acids: CASSLGRGETQYF. DNA of the CDR3: TGTGCCAGCAGCCTCGGGCGGGGAGAGACCCAGTACTTC.

This clone was recorded only once. This sequence joins TRBV15 and TRBJ2-7; either TRBD1 or TRBD2 may supply D (5 bases each). Trimming pared 0 bases from V and 5 bases from J, leaving 14 bases between. Germline V gene lookup returns CDR1 LNHNV and CDR2 YYDKDF (reference sequence). The CDR3 consists of 15 residues. The CDR3 loop is CATSRDRGKTNEQYF. CDR3 DNA sequence: TGTGCCACCAGCAGAGATCGGGGCAAGACTAACGAGCAGTACTTC.

This chain connects TRBV3-1 (or the pseudogene TRBV3-2) to TRBJ1-2; 8 bases align to TRBD1. Per the germline V gene, CDR1 is LGHDT and CDR2 is YNNKEL (reference sequence). The length of the CDR3 is 16 residues. J was trimmed by 8 bases and V by 1 base; bases with no gene match: 12. Here the CDR3 DNA reads TGTGCCAGCAGCCAAGCGGGGACAGGCGCCGCTAGGGGCTACACCTTC. This gives the protein CASSQAGTGAARGYTF.

The J gene is TRBJ2-5, the V gene TRBV5-1, with D perhaps TRBD1 (6 bases). The CDR3 totals 14 residues. Germline V gives CDR1 SGHRS, CDR2 YFSETQ. V shed 2 bases and J shed 0 bases, with 8 bases lying between them. The CDR3 here is CASSFPGDQETQYF. The DNA for the CDR3 is TGCGCCAGCAGCTTCCCAGGGGACCAAGAGACCCAGTACTTC.

V gene TRBV24-1 combines with J gene TRBJ2-3, with TRBD2 identical over 7 bases. The CDR3 sequence is 19 residues long. The V gene's germline CDR1 is KGHDR and CDR2 SFDVKD. V gave up 4 bases and J gave up 0 bases; unmatched junction bases: 15. In nucleotides, the CDR3 is TGTGCCACCAGTGACCCACGTCAATACGCTAGCGGAAGCACAGATACGCAGTATTTT. Its translation is CATSDPRQYASGSTDTQYF.

The rearrangement links TRBV28 to TRBJ2-5, with 13 bases identical to TRBD2. CDR1 and CDR2 from the germline V gene are MDHEN and SYDVKM. V dropped 5 bases and J dropped 4; count of bases not matched to a gene: 10. The length of the CDR3 is 17 residues. In nucleotides, the CDR3 is TGTGCCAGCAGTCCACTACCGACTAGCGGGAGGACAGAGACCCAGTACTTC. This gives the protein CASSPLPTSGRTETQYF.

This clone occurred once. V gene TRBV14 combines with J gene TRBJ2-2; 10 positions match TRBD2. J gave up 0 bases and V 4 bases, and 2 bases lay outside the gene matches. Germline-derived CDR1 and CDR2 are SGHDN and FVKESK. This CDR3 has 16 residues. The CDR3 loop is CASSRLAGANTGELFF. The CDR3 nucleotides read TGTGCCAGCAGCCGACTAGCGGGCGCGAACACCGGGGAGCTGTTTTTT.

The rearrangement uses TRBV5-1 and TRBJ2-5; the D call may be TRBD1 or TRBD2 (6 bases each). The CDR3 extends over 15 amino acids. Between the trimmed V and J ends, which lost 4 bases and 3 bases, there was a span of 16 bases. CDR1 and CDR2 from the germline V gene are SGHRS and YFSETQ. CDR3 coding DNA: TGCGCCAGCAGCCCGGGGGCAGGGAGGAAAGAGACCCAGTACTTC. This sequence encodes CASSPGAGRKETQYF.

The chain recombines TRBV4-2 with TRBJ2-3; TRBD1 aligns across 12 bases. Unmatched junction bases numbered 2, after V lost 1 base and J lost 6 bases. CDR1 is LGHNA, CDR2 YNFKEQ, per germline. The CDR3 length is 15 residues. CDR3: CASSQGDRGHDTQYF. CDR3 nucleotide sequence: TGTGCCAGCAGCCAAGGGGACAGGGGGCACGATACGCAGTATTTT.